This T cell receptor (beta chain) was observed in a study of blood T cell repertoires in COVID-19 (dated by TCRdb to the early 2020s). Background on the whole study: Collaborator samples came from the United States, Italy and Spain and covered acute and convalescent phases of COVID-19. The material from the prospective study consisted of cDNA or gDNA derived from T cells, B-cell-depleted T cells, or PBMCs. Deeply sampled blood TCRbeta repertoires from subjects exposed to, actively infected with, or recovered from COVID-19 were included in the dataset. The repertoires were made available in a free public database intended to serve as a resource for research on the immune response to SARS-CoV-2. The samples were drawn from the first 160 participants of the ongoing ImmuneRACE study and from some 1,300 subjects provided by 6 global collaborators. A de-identified subject ID, COVID-19 status, age in years and sex were almost always included in the sample metadata. Where available, HLA class I and class II types were obtained from metadata supplied by the sample provider rather than from assay-based typing. Paper-wide results and their limitations: Clinical and demographic metadata were provided uncurated, with the amount varying by source and participant.

Taken from cysteine to phenylalanine, the CDR3 has 15 residues. Solely the CDR3 DNA is kept, with 45 bases framed from the first base. Note on this clone: No antigen is known for it. One base away there is no much larger clone; base qualities are not given.

The immunoSEQ Assay, a bias-controlled multiplex PCR, was used to amplify TCRbeta CDR3 regions from genomic DNA. Per the source publication's procedure: The number of nucleated cells in each sample was estimated from the amplification of reference gene primers within the assay. To quantify the absolute abundance of each unique TCRbeta CDR3 rearrangement, sequence reads were collapsed and filtered. Productive Simpson clonality was computed per sample as the square root of Simpson's diversity index over productive rearrangements. Entries here come from immuneACCESS through TCRdb and include only in-frame sequences with V and J called. Some clones fail to appear in such tables; in the studies checked, an unresolved V gene covers under half of the shortfall, and the cause of the remainder is unknown. V and J calls plus clone size are reproduced from that table; the DNA served to infer D and trimming. Across this sample there are 150,000 to 200,000 clones, with roughly 89% seen only once. The ten most abundant clones make up 1.6% of the sample.

The collaborating institutions used their own protocols to collect whole blood in K2EDTA tubes. Collaborator samples were shipped for TCRbeta analysis as frozen whole blood, isolated PBMCs, or DNA extracted from either sample type. This TCR was sampled from a woman in her fifties or sixties with acute or convalescent COVID-19. Here the chain combines TRBV21-1 and TRBJ2-1; whether TRBD2, the table's D call, matches the DNA was not checked. TRBV21-1 is a recognized pseudogene. The source material was peripheral blood. Here the CDR3 is given as CASSAPAGGPYEQFF. The bases are TGTGCCAGCAGCGCTCCAGCGGGAGGGCCTTATGAGCAGTTCTTC.